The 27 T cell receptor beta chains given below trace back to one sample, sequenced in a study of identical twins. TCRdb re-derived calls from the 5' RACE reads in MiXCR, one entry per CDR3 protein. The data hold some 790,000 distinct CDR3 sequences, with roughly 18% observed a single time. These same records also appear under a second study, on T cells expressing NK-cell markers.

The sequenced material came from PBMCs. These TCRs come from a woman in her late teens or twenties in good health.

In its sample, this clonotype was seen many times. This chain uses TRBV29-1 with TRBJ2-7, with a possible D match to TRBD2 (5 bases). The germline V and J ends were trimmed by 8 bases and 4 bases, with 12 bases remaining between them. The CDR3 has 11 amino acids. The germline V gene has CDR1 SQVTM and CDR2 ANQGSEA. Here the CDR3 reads CSSRPGYEQYF. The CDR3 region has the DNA TGCAGCTCCCGTCCGGGATACGAGCAGTACTTC.

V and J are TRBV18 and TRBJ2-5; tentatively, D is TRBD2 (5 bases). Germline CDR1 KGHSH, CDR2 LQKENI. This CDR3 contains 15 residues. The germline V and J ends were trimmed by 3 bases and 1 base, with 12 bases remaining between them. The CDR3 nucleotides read TGTGCCAGCTCACCGGATACGGGGTCCCAAGAGACCCAGTACTTC. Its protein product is CASSPDTGSQETQYF.

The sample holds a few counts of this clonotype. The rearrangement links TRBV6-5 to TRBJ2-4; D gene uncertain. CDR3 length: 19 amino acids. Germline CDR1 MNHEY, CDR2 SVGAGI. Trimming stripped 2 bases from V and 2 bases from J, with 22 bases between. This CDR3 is CASSYPSWWSPYSKNIQYF. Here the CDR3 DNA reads TGTGCCAGCAGTTACCCAAGTTGGTGGAGTCCCTATTCCAAAAACATTCAGTACTTC.

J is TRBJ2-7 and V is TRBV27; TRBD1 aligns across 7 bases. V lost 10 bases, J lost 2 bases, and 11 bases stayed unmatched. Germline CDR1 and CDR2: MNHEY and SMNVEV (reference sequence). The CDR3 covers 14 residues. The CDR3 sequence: CATTKSGQPYEQYF. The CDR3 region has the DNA TGTGCCACCACCAAATCGGGACAGCCCTACGAGCAGTACTTC.

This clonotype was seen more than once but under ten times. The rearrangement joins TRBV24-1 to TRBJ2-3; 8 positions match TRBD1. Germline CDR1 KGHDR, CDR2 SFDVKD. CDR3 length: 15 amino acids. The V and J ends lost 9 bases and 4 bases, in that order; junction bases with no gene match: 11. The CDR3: CATGGGRGRPDTQYF. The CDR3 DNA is TGTGCCACCGGGGGCGGCAGGGGGCGTCCAGATACGCAGTATTTT.

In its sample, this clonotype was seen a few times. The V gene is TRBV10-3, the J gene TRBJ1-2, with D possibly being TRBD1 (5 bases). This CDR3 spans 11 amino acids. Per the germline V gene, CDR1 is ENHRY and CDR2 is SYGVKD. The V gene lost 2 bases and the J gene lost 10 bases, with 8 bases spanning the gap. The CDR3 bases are TGTGCCATCAGTGAGCACAGGTACTACACCTTC. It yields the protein CAISEHRYYTF.

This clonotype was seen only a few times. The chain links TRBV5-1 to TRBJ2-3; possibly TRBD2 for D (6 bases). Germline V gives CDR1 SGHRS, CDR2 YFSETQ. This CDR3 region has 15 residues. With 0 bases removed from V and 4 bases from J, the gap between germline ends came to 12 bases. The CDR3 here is CASSLDGSGSDTQYF. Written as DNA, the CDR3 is TGCGCCAGCAGCTTGGACGGGAGTGGGTCAGATACGCAGTATTTT.

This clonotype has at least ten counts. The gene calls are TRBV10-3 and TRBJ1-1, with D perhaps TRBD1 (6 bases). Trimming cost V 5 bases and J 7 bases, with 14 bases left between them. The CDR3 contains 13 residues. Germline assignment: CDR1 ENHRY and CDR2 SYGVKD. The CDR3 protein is CAISQEPRGEAFF. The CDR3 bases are TGTGCCATCAGTCAGGAGCCCAGGGGTGAAGCTTTCTTT.

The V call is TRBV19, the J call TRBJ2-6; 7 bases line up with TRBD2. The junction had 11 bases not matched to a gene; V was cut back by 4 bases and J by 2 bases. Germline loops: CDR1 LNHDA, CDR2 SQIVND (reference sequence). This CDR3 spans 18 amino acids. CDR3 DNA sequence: TGTGCCAGTAGTAGCCGGGGAGGGTTCCCTCCTGGGGCCAACGTCCTGACTTTC. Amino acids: CASSSRGGFPPGANVLTF.

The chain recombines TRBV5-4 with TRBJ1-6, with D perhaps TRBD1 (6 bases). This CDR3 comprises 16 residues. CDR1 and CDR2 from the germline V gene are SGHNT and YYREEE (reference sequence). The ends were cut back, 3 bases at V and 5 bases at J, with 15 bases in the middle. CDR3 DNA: TGTGCCAGCAGCTCCAAGGAGACAGGAGATAATTCACCCCTCCACTTT. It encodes CASSSKETGDNSPLHF.

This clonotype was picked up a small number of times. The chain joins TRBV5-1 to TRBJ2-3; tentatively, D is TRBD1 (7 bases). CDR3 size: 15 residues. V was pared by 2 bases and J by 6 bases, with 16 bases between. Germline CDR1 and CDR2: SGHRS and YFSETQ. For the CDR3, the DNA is TGCGCCAGCAGCTTCCGACAGGGACGGGAGGATACGCAGTATTTT. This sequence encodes CASSFRQGREDTQYF.

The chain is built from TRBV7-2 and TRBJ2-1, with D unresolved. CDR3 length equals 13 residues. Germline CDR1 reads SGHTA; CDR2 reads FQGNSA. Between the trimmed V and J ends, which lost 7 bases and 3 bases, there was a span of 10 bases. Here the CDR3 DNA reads TGTGCCAGCACCTCAATTAACTACAATGAGCAGTTCTTC. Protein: CASTSINYNEQFF.

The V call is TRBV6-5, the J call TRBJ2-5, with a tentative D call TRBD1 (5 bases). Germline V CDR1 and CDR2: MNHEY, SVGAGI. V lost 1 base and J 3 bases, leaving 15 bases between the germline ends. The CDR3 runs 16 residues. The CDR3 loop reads CASSYFGRAQKETQYF. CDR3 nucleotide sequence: TGTGCCAGCAGTTACTTCGGCAGGGCCCAGAAAGAGACCCAGTACTTC.

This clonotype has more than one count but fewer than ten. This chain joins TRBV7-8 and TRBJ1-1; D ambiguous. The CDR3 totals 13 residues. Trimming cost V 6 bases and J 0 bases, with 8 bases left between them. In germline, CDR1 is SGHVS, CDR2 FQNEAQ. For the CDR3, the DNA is TGTGCCAGCAGAATCTCTTTGAACACTGAAGCTTTCTTT. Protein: CASRISLNTEAFF.

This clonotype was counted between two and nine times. The CDR3 coding sequence is TGTGCCAGCAGTTGGGGACAGGAATACAATCAGCCCCAGCATTTT. Translating gives CASSWGQEYNQPQHF. The chain couples TRBV12-3 or TRBV12-4 to TRBJ1-5; 8 bases align to TRBD1. CDR3 length: 15 amino acids. V shed 4 bases and J 3 bases; nucleotides not matched to a gene: 5.

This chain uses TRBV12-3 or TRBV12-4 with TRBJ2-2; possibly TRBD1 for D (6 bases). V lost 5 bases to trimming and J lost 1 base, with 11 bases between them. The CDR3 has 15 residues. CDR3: CASSIRTENTGELFF. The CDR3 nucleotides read TGTGCCAGCAGTATCAGGACAGAGAACACCGGGGAGCTGTTTTTT.

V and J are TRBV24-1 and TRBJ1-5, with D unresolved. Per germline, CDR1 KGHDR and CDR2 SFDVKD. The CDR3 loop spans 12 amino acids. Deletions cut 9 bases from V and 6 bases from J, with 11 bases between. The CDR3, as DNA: TGTGCCACCGGGTCCGACGGTCAGCCCCAGCATTTT. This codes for CATGSDGQPQHF.

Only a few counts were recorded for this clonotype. CDR3 nucleotide sequence: TGCAGTGCTACCGGGACTAGCGCTTTTTCTGAGACCCAGTACTTC. Protein sequence: CSATGTSAFSETQYF. The chain has TRBV20-1 and TRBJ2-5, with 10 bases aligning to TRBD2. Looked up from germline, CDR1 is DFQATT and CDR2 is SNEGSKA (reference sequence). The CDR3 sequence is 15 residues long. With 4 bases clipped from V and 5 bases from J, the junction kept 10 bases outside the gene matches.

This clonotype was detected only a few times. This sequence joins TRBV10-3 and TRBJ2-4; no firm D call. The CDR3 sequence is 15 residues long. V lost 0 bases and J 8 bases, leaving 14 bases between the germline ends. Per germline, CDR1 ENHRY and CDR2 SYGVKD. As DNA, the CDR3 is TGTGCCATCAGTGAGTCGAAGAACCGGGCGGACATTCAGTACTTC. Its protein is CAISESKNRADIQYF.

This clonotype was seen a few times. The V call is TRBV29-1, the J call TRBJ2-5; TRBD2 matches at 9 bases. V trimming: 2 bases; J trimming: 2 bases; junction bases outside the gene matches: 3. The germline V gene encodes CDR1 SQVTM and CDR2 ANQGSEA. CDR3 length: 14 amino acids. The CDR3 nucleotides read TGCAGCGTTGAATTAGCGGGGGAACAAGAGACCCAGTACTTC. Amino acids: CSVELAGEQETQYF.

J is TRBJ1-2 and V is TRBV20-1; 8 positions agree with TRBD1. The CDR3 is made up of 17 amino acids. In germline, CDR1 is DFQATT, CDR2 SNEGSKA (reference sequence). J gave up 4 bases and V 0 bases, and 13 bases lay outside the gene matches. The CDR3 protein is CSARDSGHQGAGYGYTF. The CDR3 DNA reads TGCAGTGCTAGAGATTCGGGTCACCAGGGGGCCGGCTATGGCTACACCTTC.

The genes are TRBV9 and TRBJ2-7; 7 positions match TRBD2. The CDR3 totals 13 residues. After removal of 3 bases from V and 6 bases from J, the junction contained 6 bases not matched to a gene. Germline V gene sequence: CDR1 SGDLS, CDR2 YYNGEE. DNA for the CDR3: TGTGCCAGCAGCGCGGCGGGGGAAGGCGAGCAGTACTTC. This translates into CASSAAGEGEQYF.

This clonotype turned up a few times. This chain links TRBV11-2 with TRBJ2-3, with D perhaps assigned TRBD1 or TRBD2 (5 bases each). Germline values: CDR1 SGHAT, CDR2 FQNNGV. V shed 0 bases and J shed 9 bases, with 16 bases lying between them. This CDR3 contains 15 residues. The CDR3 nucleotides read TGTGCCAGCAGCTTAGATTGGGGCCCTTCGGGGACGCAGTATTTT. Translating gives CASSLDWGPSGTQYF.

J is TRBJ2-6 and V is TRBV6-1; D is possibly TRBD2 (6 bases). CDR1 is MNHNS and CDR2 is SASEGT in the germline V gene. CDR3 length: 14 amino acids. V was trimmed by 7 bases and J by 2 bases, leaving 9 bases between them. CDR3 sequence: CASTRGTGANVLTF. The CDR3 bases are TGTGCCAGCACCCGGGGGACTGGGGCCAACGTCCTGACTTTC.

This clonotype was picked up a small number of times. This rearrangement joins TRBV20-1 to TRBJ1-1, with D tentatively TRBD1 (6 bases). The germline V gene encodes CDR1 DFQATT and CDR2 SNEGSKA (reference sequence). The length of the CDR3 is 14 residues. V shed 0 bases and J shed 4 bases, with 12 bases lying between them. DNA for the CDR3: TGCAGTGCTAGAGATTGGGGAGGGGGCACTGAAGCTTTCTTT. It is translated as CSARDWGGGTEAFF.

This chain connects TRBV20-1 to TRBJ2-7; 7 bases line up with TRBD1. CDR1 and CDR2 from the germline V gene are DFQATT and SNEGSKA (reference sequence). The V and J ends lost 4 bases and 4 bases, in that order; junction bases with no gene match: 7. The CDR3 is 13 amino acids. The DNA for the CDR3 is TGCAGTGCTAAGGCCAAACAGGGGTACGAGCAGTACTTC. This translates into CSAKAKQGYEQYF.

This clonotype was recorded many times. CDR3 in amino acids: CASSFGVDTEAFF. The CDR3 region has the DNA TGTGCCAGCAGTTTCGGCGTAGATACTGAAGCTTTCTTT. The rearrangement uses TRBV12-3 or TRBV12-4 and TRBJ1-1, with D uncertain. V was pared by 3 bases and J by 5 bases, with 10 bases between. CDR3 length: 13 amino acids.